A selection of T cell receptor beta chains follows, all from one sample in a study of T cells in Graves' hyperthyroidism and ophthalmopathy. MiXCR, run by TCRdb on the multiplex PCR reads, gives a single entry per CDR3 protein. Found here are 400,000 to 500,000 distinct CDR3 sequences, about 15% of them singletons; the top ten hold less than 20%. Sample: blood. These TCRs come from a woman aged 18 to 35 with Graves' hyperthyroidism. CDR3s include the opening cysteine and the closing phenylalanine or tryptophan. Each record gives: V gene, J gene, D gene, clone size, CDR3 DNA, CDR3 protein. The D gene is left open where the match is weak. Size tells how often a clone was seen (once, few, many) or the class of an expanded clone, and some rows leave it out.

v_call: TRBV20-1
j_call: TRBJ2-1
d_call: TRBD2
clone_size: many
cdr3_nt: TGCAGTGCCGAACGCCGACTAGCGGGGTACAATGAGCAGTTCTTC
cdr3_aa: CSAERRLAGYNEQFF

v_call: TRBV30
j_call: TRBJ1-5
d_call: .
clone_size: few
cdr3_nt: TGTGCCTGGGCCCAGGGGATTCAGCCCCAGCATTTT
cdr3_aa: CAWAQGIQPQHF

v_call: TRBV6-1
j_call: TRBJ2-3
d_call: .
clone_size: few
cdr3_nt: TGTGCCAGCACCAATGGAGGCTGGCAGTATTTT
cdr3_aa: CASTNGGWQYF

v_call: TRBV6-1
j_call: TRBJ2-7
d_call: .
clone_size: many
cdr3_nt: TGTGCCAGCAGTGAAGACCTGGGATTTGGGGAGCAGTACTTC
cdr3_aa: CASSEDLGFGEQYF

v_call: TRBV30
j_call: TRBJ2-3
d_call: TRBD2
clone_size: .
cdr3_nt: TGTGCCTGGAGTGCCGGGACTAGCGGGAGGGGCACAGATACGCAGTATTTT
cdr3_aa: CAWSAGTSGRGTDTQYF

v_call: TRBV7-3
j_call: TRBJ2-3
d_call: .
clone_size: few
cdr3_nt: TGTGCCAGCAGCCTCCTAGGAACCAGCACAGATACGCAGTATTTT
cdr3_aa: CASSLLGTSTDTQYF

v_call: TRBV20-1
j_call: TRBJ1-1
d_call: .
clone_size: few
cdr3_nt: TGCAGTGCTAGGCCGACAGCGAACACTGAAGCTTTCTTT
cdr3_aa: CSARPTANTEAFF

v_call: TRBV19
j_call: TRBJ1-5
d_call: .
clone_size: .
cdr3_nt: TGTGCCAGTTCCGGGACCCTTAATCAGCCCCAGCATTTT
cdr3_aa: CASSGTLNQPQHF

v_call: TRBV20-1
j_call: TRBJ2-5
d_call: TRBD2
clone_size: .
cdr3_nt: TGCAGTGCTAGCGAGAGCGGGAGGCCAGAGACCCAGTACTTC
cdr3_aa: CSASESGRPETQYF

v_call: TRBV7-9
j_call: TRBJ1-1
d_call: .
clone_size: few
cdr3_nt: TGTGCCAGCAGCTTAGTGGAAGGGGCCAGGACCAGGACTGAAGCTTTCTTT
cdr3_aa: CASSLVEGARTRTEAFF

v_call: TRBV12-3/TRBV12-4
j_call: TRBJ2-7
d_call: .
clone_size: many
cdr3_nt: TGTGCCAGCAGTTTGGGCGGCGAGCAGTACTTC
cdr3_aa: CASSLGGEQYF

v_call: TRBV6-5
j_call: TRBJ2-3
d_call: TRBD1
clone_size: many
cdr3_nt: TGTGCCAGCAGTTACGAGATTGGAGACAGGGGAACAGATACGCAGTATTTT
cdr3_aa: CASSYEIGDRGTDTQYF

v_call: TRBV11-2
j_call: TRBJ2-5
d_call: .
clone_size: .
cdr3_nt: TGTGCCAGCAGCTTAGGGCCTCTGGAAAAAGAGACCCAGTACTTC
cdr3_aa: CASSLGPLEKETQYF

v_call: TRBV3-1
j_call: TRBJ1-2
d_call: .
clone_size: many
cdr3_nt: TGTGCCAGCAGCCCCCACCCGTCCTATGGCTACACCTTC
cdr3_aa: CASSPHPSYGYTF

v_call: TRBV2
j_call: TRBJ2-1
d_call: .
clone_size: many
cdr3_nt: TGTGCCAGCTTTCCTGCGGGCAATGAGCAGTTCTTC
cdr3_aa: CASFPAGNEQFF

v_call: TRBV12-3/TRBV12-4
j_call: TRBJ2-1
d_call: .
clone_size: many
cdr3_nt: TGTGCCAGCAGTTTGAGTAGTTGGGATGAGCAGTTCTTC
cdr3_aa: CASSLSSWDEQFF

v_call: TRBV28
j_call: TRBJ2-5
d_call: .
clone_size: .
cdr3_nt: TGTGCCAGCAGTTTAGACGGATCCCAAGAGACCCAGTACTTC
cdr3_aa: CASSLDGSQETQYF

v_call: TRBV29-1
j_call: TRBJ2-5
d_call: TRBD1
clone_size: many
cdr3_nt: TGCAGCGTTGCGGGACAGGGTGGCGAGACCCAGTACTTC
cdr3_aa: CSVAGQGGETQYF

v_call: TRBV18
j_call: TRBJ2-5
d_call: .
clone_size: many
cdr3_nt: TGTGCCAGCTCACCACCGGCCGGAGGCCAAGAGACCCAGTACTTC
cdr3_aa: CASSPPAGGQETQYF

v_call: TRBV6-1
j_call: TRBJ1-6
d_call: TRBD1
clone_size: .
cdr3_nt: TGTGCCAGCAACGACCCGGGACAGAATAATTCACCCCTCCACTTT
cdr3_aa: CASNDPGQNNSPLHF

v_call: TRBV3-1
j_call: TRBJ1-3
d_call: TRBD1
clone_size: many
cdr3_nt: TGTGCCAGCAGCCAATTCATGACAGGGAATGGAAACACCATATATTTT
cdr3_aa: CASSQFMTGNGNTIYF

v_call: TRBV10-3
j_call: TRBJ2-1
d_call: TRBD2
clone_size: many
cdr3_nt: TGTGCCATCAGTAGCGGGAGCAATGAGCAGTTCTTC
cdr3_aa: CAISSGSNEQFF

v_call: TRBV6-2/TRBV6-3
j_call: TRBJ2-1
d_call: .
clone_size: many
cdr3_nt: TGTGCCAGCAGTTCAGCGGTCCGTGGGTACAATGAGCAGTTCTTC
cdr3_aa: CASSSAVRGYNEQFF

v_call: TRBV3-1
j_call: TRBJ1-1
d_call: .
clone_size: few
cdr3_nt: TGTGCCAGCAGCCAAGATCCCGGCCGCCGCGCTTTCTTT
cdr3_aa: CASSQDPGRRAFF

v_call: TRBV25-1
j_call: TRBJ1-1
d_call: TRBD1
clone_size: few
cdr3_nt: TGTGCCAGCAGTCCAACGGGACAGGGGAACACTGAAGCTTTCTTT
cdr3_aa: CASSPTGQGNTEAFF

v_call: TRBV25-1
j_call: TRBJ2-5
d_call: TRBD2
clone_size: few
cdr3_nt: TGTGCCAGCAGTGAGACCACTGGGGGAGGGGAGACCCAGTACTTC
cdr3_aa: CASSETTGGGETQYF

v_call: TRBV6-1
j_call: TRBJ2-5
d_call: .
clone_size: many
cdr3_nt: TGTGCCAGCAAAAACAGACGGTACCAAGAGACCCAGTACTTC
cdr3_aa: CASKNRRYQETQYF

v_call: TRBV11-3
j_call: TRBJ2-7
d_call: .
clone_size: many
cdr3_nt: TGTGCCAGCACGGGGGTCGAGGATTCCTACGAGCAGTACTTC
cdr3_aa: CASTGVEDSYEQYF

v_call: TRBV19
j_call: TRBJ2-1
d_call: TRBD2
clone_size: .
cdr3_nt: TGTGCCAGTAGTATAGCGGGAGGAATAAATGAGCAGTTCTTC
cdr3_aa: CASSIAGGINEQFF

v_call: TRBV3-1
j_call: TRBJ1-3
d_call: TRBD1
clone_size: many
cdr3_nt: TGTGCCAGCAGCCTCGGACAGGGATACTCTGGAAACACCATATATTTT
cdr3_aa: CASSLGQGYSGNTIYF

v_call: TRBV3-1
j_call: TRBJ2-2
d_call: .
clone_size: many
cdr3_nt: TGTGCCAGCAGCCCCGGAAGGGACACCGGGGAGCTGTTTTTT
cdr3_aa: CASSPGRDTGELFF

v_call: TRBV10-1
j_call: TRBJ2-3
d_call: .
clone_size: .
cdr3_nt: TGCGCCAGCAGTGATCGGGCGGGTCCCACAGATACGCAGTATTTT
cdr3_aa: CASSDRAGPTDTQYF

v_call: TRBV11-2
j_call: TRBJ2-6
d_call: TRBD1
clone_size: many
cdr3_nt: TGTGCCAGCAGCCACCCCGGGACAGCAACTGGCTCTGGGGCCAACGTCCTGACTTTC
cdr3_aa: CASSHPGTATGSGANVLTF

v_call: TRBV9
j_call: TRBJ1-1
d_call: .
clone_size: .
cdr3_nt: TGTGCCAGCAGCGTTGACAGGAGCACTGAAGCTTTCTTT
cdr3_aa: CASSVDRSTEAFF

v_call: TRBV29-1
j_call: TRBJ2-1
d_call: TRBD2
clone_size: many
cdr3_nt: TGCAGCGTTGAAGATCCGGGACTAGCGGGAGGAATACCTTACAATGAGCAGTTCTTC
cdr3_aa: CSVEDPGLAGGIPYNEQFF

v_call: TRBV19
j_call: TRBJ2-4
d_call: .
clone_size: few
cdr3_nt: TGTGCCAGTAGTATACGAGGTTTGGGCAAAAACATTCAGTACTTC
cdr3_aa: CASSIRGLGKNIQYF

v_call: TRBV20-1
j_call: TRBJ2-1
d_call: TRBD2
clone_size: many
cdr3_nt: TGCAGTGCTAGAGAAATTAGCGGGAGGGGGTACAATGAGCAGTTCTTC
cdr3_aa: CSAREISGRGYNEQFF

v_call: TRBV12-3/TRBV12-4
j_call: TRBJ1-1
d_call: TRBD1
clone_size: many
cdr3_nt: TGTGCCAGCAGTACTACAGGGGTGAACACTGAAGCTTTCTTT
cdr3_aa: CASSTTGVNTEAFF

v_call: TRBV3-1
j_call: TRBJ2-2
d_call: .
clone_size: many
cdr3_nt: TGTGCCAGCAGCCAAGTCCGTTCGGGCGGGGAGCTGTTTTTT
cdr3_aa: CASSQVRSGGELFF

v_call: TRBV7-2
j_call: TRBJ1-1
d_call: .
clone_size: .
cdr3_nt: TGTGCCAGCAGACTTCGGGGGGCGAGATTTACTGAAGCTTTCTTT
cdr3_aa: CASRLRGARFTEAFF

v_call: TRBV19
j_call: TRBJ1-5
d_call: TRBD1
clone_size: few
cdr3_nt: TGTGCCAGTAGTTCGCGGGACAGGGTCCAGCCCCAGCATTTT
cdr3_aa: CASSSRDRVQPQHF

v_call: TRBV30
j_call: TRBJ2-3
d_call: .
clone_size: once
cdr3_nt: TGTGCCTGGAGTACGGGGGGCTCTAGCACAGATACGCAGTATTTT
cdr3_aa: CAWSTGGSSTDTQYF

v_call: TRBV5-8
j_call: TRBJ2-5
d_call: .
clone_size: many
cdr3_nt: TGTGCCAGCAGCGGGACTCGATTACAAGAGACCCAGTACTTC
cdr3_aa: CASSGTRLQETQYF

v_call: TRBV11-2
j_call: TRBJ2-1
d_call: TRBD2
clone_size: many
cdr3_nt: TGTGCCAGCAGCTTCGGGGGGTACAATGAGCAGTTCTTC
cdr3_aa: CASSFGGYNEQFF

v_call: TRBV10-2
j_call: TRBJ1-1
d_call: TRBD1
clone_size: few
cdr3_nt: TGCGCCAGCAGGGACAGGAGAGGGAACACTGAAGCTTTCTTT
cdr3_aa: CASRDRRGNTEAFF

v_call: TRBV20-1
j_call: TRBJ1-3
d_call: .
clone_size: few
cdr3_nt: TGCAGTGCTAGCCCCTATAACTCTGGAAACACCATATATTTT
cdr3_aa: CSASPYNSGNTIYF

v_call: TRBV9
j_call: TRBJ2-3
d_call: .
clone_size: many
cdr3_nt: TGTGCCAGCAGCGTAGGTGGGGGGGCGCGGACAGATACGCAGTATTTT
cdr3_aa: CASSVGGGARTDTQYF

v_call: TRBV19
j_call: TRBJ2-1
d_call: TRBD2
clone_size: few
cdr3_nt: TGTGCCAGTAGTATTCTTTCGACTAGCGGGAGTATGAAGAATGAGCAGTTCTTC
cdr3_aa: CASSILSTSGSMKNEQFF

v_call: TRBV12-3/TRBV12-4
j_call: TRBJ2-3
d_call: .
clone_size: many
cdr3_nt: TGTGCCAGCTCTGTACAGGAATCCACAGATACGCAGTATTTT
cdr3_aa: CASSVQESTDTQYF

v_call: TRBV4-1
j_call: TRBJ1-5
d_call: TRBD1
clone_size: few
cdr3_nt: TGCGCCAGCAGCCAAGGACAGGGGACTCGGAATCAGCCCCAGCATTTT
cdr3_aa: CASSQGQGTRNQPQHF

v_call: TRBV30
j_call: TRBJ2-3
d_call: .
clone_size: .
cdr3_nt: TGTGCCTGGAGAGCCGCGACAGATACGCAGTATTTT
cdr3_aa: CAWRAATDTQYF

v_call: TRBV11-2
j_call: TRBJ2-1
d_call: .
clone_size: few
cdr3_nt: TGTGCCAGCAGCTTATTTCCCCTCCAGGAGCAGTTCTTC
cdr3_aa: CASSLFPLQEQFF

v_call: TRBV6-5
j_call: TRBJ2-1
d_call: .
clone_size: .
cdr3_nt: TGTGCCAGCAGTTTCCGGGACATGACCCGCTATGAGCAGTTCTTC
cdr3_aa: CASSFRDMTRYEQFF

v_call: TRBV12-3/TRBV12-4
j_call: TRBJ1-5
d_call: .
clone_size: many
cdr3_nt: TGTGCCAGCAGTTTCGGAGCGGCACAGCCCAATCAGCCCCAGCATTTT
cdr3_aa: CASSFGAAQPNQPQHF

v_call: TRBV20-1
j_call: TRBJ2-1
d_call: .
clone_size: many
cdr3_nt: TGCAGTGCTAGGCATACAGGACTTGCCTTAATAGGAGAGCAGTTCTTC
cdr3_aa: CSARHTGLALIGEQFF